The source of this T cell receptor (beta chain) is a study of human T cells and chemical hapten exposure. Study background: Among samples, TCR yields varied mainly because of small differences in pooled library volume. General study results and limits: DPC sensitization did not alter TCRs above 1 in 1000 frequency.

This clonotype was seen repeatedly, ten times or more. Its antigen is as yet unknown. As to time point: patch test 2, 6 weeks after DPC sensitization. Treatment: therapeutic diphenylcyclopropenone sensitization with weekly scalp DPC. A single record per CDR3 protein comes from TCRdb applying MiXCR to the RACE reads. Of about 80,000 distinct CDR3 sequences listed, around a tenth are singletons. The germline CDR1 and CDR2 sequences are SEHNR and FQNEAQ (reference sequence). The V and J ends lost 5 bases and 2 bases, in that order; junction bases with no gene match: 11. This CDR3 is 16 amino acids long. The gene calls are TRBV7-9 and TRBJ1-1, with 7 nucleotides matching TRBD1. This material consisted of whole blood, taken in connection with sensitization to the hapten diphenylcyclopropenone (DPC). The sequence was collected from a man aged 18 to 29 with alopecia areata. Some clones in this sample may be carry-over from other donors' samples. CDR3 sequence reads: CASSPKGQRYNTEAFF. CDR3 DNA sequence: TGTGCCAGCAGCCCTAAGGGACAGCGATATAACACTGAAGCTTTCTTT.